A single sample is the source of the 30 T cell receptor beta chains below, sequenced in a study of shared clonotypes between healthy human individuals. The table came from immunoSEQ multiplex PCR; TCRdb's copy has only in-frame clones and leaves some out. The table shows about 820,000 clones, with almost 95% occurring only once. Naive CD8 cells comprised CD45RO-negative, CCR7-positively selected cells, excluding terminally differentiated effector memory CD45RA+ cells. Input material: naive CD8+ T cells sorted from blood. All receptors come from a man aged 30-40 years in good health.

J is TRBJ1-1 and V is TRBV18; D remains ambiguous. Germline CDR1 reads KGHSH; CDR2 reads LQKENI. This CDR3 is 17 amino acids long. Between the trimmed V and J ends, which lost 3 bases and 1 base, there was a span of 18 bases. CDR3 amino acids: CASSPTLIGDPNTEAFF. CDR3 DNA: TGTGCCAGCTCACCCACGCTCATCGGCGACCCGAACACTGAAGCTTTCTTT.

CDR3 loop: CASSSQWQGGGYTF. The DNA of the CDR3 is TGTGCCAGCAGCTCCCAATGGCAGGGAGGTGGCTACACCTTC. The chain links TRBV5-4 to TRBJ1-2; weak D call: TRBD1 (5 bases). The ends were cut back, 3 bases at V and 7 bases at J, with 16 bases in the middle. The CDR3 covers 14 residues. Germline V lookup: CDR1 SGHNT, CDR2 YYREEE (reference sequence).

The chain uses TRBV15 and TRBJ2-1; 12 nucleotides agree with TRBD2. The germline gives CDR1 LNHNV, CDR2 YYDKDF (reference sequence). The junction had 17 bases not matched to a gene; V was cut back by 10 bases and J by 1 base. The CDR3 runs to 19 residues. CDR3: CAIDTTSGSGDPSYNEQFF. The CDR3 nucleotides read TGTGCCATCGACACGACTAGCGGGAGTGGGGACCCATCCTACAATGAGCAGTTCTTC.

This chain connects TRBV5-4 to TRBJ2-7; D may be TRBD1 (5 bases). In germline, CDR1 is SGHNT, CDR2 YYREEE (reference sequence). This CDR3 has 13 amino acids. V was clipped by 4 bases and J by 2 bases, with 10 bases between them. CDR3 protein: CASSPDNAYEQYF. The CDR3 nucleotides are TGTGCCAGCAGCCCGGACAACGCCTACGAGCAGTACTTC.

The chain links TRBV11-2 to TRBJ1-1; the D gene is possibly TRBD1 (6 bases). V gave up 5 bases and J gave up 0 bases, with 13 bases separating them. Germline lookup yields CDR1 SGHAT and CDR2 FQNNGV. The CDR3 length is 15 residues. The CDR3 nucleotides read TGTGCCAGCAGCCAGACAGGCTGGCTGAACACTGAAGCTTTCTTT. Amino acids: CASSQTGWLNTEAFF.

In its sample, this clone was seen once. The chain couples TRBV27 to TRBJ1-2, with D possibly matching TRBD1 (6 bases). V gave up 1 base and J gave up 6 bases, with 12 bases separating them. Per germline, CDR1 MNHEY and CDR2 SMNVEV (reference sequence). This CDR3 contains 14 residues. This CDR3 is CASSLLGGAHGYTF. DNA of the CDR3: TGTGCCAGCAGTTTATTAGGGGGAGCACATGGCTACACCTTC.

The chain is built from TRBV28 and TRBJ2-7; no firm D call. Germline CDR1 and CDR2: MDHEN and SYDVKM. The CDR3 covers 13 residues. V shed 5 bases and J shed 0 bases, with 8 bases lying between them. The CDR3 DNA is TGTGCCAGCAGTCTCCAGTCCTCCTACGAGCAGTACTTC. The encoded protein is CASSLQSSYEQYF.

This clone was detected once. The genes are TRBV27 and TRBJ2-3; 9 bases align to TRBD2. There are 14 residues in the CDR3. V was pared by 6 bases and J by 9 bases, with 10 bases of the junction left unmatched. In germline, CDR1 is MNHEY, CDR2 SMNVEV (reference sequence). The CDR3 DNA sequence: TGTGCCAGCAGCCGTAGCGGGAGAGGGGGGACGCAGTATTTT. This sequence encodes CASSRSGRGGTQYF.

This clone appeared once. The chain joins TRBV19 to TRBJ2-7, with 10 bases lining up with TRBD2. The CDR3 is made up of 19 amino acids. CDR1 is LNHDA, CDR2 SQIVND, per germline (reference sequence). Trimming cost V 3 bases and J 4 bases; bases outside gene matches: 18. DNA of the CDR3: TGTGCCAGTAGTATCTCAATGCTCCGCTCTAGCGGGAGCATGTACGAGCAGTACTTC. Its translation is CASSISMLRSSGSMYEQYF.

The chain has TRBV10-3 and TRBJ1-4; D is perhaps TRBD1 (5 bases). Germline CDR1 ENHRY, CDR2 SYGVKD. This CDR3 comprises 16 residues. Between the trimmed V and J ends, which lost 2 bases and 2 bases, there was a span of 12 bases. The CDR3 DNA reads TGTGCCATCAGTGAGGTTGGGGGTGGTACTAATGAAAAACTGTTTTTT. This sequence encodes CAISEVGGGTNEKLFF.

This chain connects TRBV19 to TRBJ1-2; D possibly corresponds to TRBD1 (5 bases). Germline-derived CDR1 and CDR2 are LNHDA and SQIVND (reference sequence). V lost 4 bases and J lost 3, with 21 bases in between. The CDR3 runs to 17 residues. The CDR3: CASSTLPGPPKDYGYTF. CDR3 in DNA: TGTGCCAGTAGTACCCTGCCGGGACCCCCCAAGGACTATGGCTACACCTTC.

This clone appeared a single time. The CDR3: CASSLKLGLVNSYEQYF. The CDR3 nucleotides read TGTGCCAGCAGCTTAAAACTGGGACTAGTAAACTCCTACGAGCAGTACTTC. This rearrangement joins TRBV7-9 to TRBJ2-7; 8 nucleotides match TRBD2. Germline V gene data show CDR1 as SEHNR and CDR2 as FQNEAQ (reference sequence). The CDR3 contains 17 residues. V trimming: 2 bases; J trimming: 0 bases; junction bases outside the gene matches: 9.

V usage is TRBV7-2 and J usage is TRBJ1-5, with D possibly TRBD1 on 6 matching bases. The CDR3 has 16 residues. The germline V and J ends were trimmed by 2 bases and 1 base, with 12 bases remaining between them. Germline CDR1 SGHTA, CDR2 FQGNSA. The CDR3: CASSLNRGGSNQPQHF. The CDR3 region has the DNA TGTGCCAGCAGCTTAAACAGAGGGGGGAGCAATCAGCCCCAGCATTTT. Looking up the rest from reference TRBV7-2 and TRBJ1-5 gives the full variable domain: GAGVSQSPSNKVTEKGKDVELRCDPISGHTALYWYRQSLGQGLEFLIYFQGNSAPDKSGLPSDRFSAERTGGSVSTLTIQRTQQEDSAVYLCASSLNRGGSNQPQHFGDGTRLSIL.

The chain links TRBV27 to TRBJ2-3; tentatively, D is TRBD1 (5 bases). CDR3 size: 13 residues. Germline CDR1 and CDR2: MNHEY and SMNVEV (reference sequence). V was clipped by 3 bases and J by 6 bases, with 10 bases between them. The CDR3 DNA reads TGTGCCAGCAGTTTCGGGCAGGGTGATACGCAGTATTTT. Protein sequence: CASSFGQGDTQYF.

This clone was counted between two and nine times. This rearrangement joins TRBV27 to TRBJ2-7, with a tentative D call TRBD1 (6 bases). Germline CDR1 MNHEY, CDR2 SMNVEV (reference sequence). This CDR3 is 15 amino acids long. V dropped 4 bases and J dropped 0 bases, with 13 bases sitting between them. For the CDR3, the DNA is TGTGCCAGCAGTTCCTATCGGACAGCCTCCTACGAGCAGTACTTC. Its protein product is CASSSYRTASYEQYF.

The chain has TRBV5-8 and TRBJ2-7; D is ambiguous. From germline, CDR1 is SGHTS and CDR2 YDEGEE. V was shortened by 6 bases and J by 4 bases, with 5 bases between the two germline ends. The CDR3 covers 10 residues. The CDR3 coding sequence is TGTGCCAGCACCGAATACGAGCAGTACTTC. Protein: CASTEYEQYF. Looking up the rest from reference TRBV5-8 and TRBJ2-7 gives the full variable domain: EAGVTQSPTHLIKTRGQQATLRCSPISGHTSVYWYQQALGLGLQFLLWYDEGEERNRGNFPPRFSGRQFPNYSSELNVNALELEDSALYLCASTEYEQYFGPGTRLTVT.

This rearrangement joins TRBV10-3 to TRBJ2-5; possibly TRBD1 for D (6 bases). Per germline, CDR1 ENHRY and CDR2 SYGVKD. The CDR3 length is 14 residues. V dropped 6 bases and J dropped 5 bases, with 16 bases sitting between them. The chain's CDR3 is CAIRSGTLLETQYF. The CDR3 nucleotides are TGTGCCATCAGATCCGGGACACTTTTGGAGACCCAGTACTTC.

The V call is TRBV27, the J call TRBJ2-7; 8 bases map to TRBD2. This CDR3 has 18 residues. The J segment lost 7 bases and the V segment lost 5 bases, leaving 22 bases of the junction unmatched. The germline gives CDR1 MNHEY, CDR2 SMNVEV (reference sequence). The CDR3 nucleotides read TGTGCCAGCAGTCTCCCCCCAGTGTCAGGAGCGGGAGCGGGGGAGCAGTACTTC. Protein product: CASSLPPVSGAGAGEQYF.

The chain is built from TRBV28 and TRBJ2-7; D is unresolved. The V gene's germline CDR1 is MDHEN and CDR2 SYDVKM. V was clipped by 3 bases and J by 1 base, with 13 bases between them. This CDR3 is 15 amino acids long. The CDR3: CASSFNQAASYEQYF. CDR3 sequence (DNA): TGTGCCAGCAGTTTTAACCAGGCGGCGTCCTACGAGCAGTACTTC.

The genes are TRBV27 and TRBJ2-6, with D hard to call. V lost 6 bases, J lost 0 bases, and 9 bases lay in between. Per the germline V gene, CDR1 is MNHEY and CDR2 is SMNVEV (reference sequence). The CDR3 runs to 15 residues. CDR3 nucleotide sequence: TGTGCCAGCAGGTTCACCTACTCTGGGGCCAACGTCCTGACTTTC. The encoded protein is CASRFTYSGANVLTF.

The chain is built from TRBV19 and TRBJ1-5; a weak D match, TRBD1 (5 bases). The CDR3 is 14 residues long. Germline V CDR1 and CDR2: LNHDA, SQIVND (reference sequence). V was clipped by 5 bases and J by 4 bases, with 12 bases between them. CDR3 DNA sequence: TGTGCCAGTAGTCCCGGACACCTTAATCAGCCCCAGCATTTT. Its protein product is CASSPGHLNQPQHF.

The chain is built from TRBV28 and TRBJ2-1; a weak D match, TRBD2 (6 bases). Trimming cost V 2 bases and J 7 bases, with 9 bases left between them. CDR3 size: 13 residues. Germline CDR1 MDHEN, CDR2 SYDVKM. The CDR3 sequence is CASSLRSGNEQFF. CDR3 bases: TGTGCCAGCAGTTTAAGAAGCGGGAATGAGCAGTTCTTC. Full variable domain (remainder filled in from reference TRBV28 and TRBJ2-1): DVKVTQSSRYLVKRTGEKVFLECVQDMDHENMFWYRQDPGLGLRLIYFSYDVKMKEKGDIPEGYSVSREKKERFSLILESASTNQTSMYLCASSLRSGNEQFFGPGTRLTVL.

CDR3 amino acids: CASSLDGQGNTGELFF. The CDR3 DNA sequence: TGCGCCAGCAGTCTTGACGGACAGGGGAACACCGGGGAGCTGTTTTTT. J is TRBJ2-2 and V is TRBV4-3; 8 nucleotides agree with TRBD1. CDR3 length: 16 residues. Germline values: CDR1 LGHNA, CDR2 YSLEER. V shed 6 bases and J 1 base; nucleotides not matched to a gene: 7.

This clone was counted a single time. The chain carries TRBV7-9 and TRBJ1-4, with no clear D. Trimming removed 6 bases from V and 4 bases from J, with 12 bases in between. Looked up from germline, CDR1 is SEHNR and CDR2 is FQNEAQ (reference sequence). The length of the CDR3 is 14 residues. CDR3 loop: CASRPSGNNEKLFF. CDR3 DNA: TGTGCCAGCAGGCCCTCCGGGAATAATGAAAAACTGTTTTTT.

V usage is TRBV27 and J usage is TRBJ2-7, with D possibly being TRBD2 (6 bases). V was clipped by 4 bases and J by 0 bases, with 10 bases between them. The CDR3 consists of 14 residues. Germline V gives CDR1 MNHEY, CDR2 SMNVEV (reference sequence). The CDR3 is CASSYSGDSYEQYF. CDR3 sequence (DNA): TGTGCCAGCAGTTATTCGGGAGACTCCTACGAGCAGTACTTC.

The CDR3 DNA follows: TGTGCCAGCAGCGCCATAGCGGAAAGAAGCACAGATACGCAGTATTTT. Protein product: CASSAIAERSTDTQYF. The chain uses TRBV7-3 and TRBJ2-3, with a tentative D call TRBD2 (6 bases). The germline V and J ends were trimmed by 5 bases and 0 bases, with 15 bases remaining between them. Germline CDR1 SGHTA, CDR2 FQGTGA. This CDR3 contains 16 residues.

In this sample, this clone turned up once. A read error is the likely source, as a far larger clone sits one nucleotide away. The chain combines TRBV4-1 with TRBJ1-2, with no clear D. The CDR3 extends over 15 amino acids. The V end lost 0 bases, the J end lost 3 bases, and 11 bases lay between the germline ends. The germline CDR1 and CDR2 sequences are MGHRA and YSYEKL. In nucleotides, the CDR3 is TGCGCCAGCAGCCAAGATACCCTGGGGTACTATGGCTACACCTTC. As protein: CASSQDTLGYYGYTF.

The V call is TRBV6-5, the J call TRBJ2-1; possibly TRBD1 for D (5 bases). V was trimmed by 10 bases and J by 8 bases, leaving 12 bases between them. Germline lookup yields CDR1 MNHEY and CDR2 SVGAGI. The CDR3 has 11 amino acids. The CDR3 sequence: CATGSVDEQFF. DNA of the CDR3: TGTGCCACAGGGTCGGTCGATGAGCAGTTCTTC.

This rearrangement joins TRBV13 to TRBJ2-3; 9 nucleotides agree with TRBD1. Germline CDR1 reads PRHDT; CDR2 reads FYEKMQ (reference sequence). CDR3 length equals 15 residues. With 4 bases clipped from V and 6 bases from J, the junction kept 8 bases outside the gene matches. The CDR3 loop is CASSSPPQGADTQYF. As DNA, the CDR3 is TGTGCCAGCAGCTCCCCCCCACAGGGGGCGGATACGCAGTATTTT.

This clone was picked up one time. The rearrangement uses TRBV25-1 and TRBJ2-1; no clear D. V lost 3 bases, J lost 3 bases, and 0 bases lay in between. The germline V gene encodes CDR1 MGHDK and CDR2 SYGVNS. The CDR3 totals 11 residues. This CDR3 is CASSDYNEQFF. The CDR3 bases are TGTGCCAGCAGTGACTACAATGAGCAGTTCTTC.